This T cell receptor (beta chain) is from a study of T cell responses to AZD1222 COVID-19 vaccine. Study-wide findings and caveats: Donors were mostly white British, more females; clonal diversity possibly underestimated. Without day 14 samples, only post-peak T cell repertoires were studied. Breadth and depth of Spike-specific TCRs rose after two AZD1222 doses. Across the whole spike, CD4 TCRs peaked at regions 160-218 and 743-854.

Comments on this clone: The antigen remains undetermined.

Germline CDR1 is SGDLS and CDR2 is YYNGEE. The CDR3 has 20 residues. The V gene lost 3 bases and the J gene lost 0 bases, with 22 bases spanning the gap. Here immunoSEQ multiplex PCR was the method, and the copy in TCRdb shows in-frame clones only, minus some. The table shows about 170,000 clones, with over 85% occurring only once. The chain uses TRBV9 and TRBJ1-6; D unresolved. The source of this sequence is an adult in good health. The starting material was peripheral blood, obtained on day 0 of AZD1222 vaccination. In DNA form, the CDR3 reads TGTGCCAGCAGCGAAACATCGGACTACCCTTTGAGCTCCTATAATTCACCCCTCCACTTT. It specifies CASSETSDYPLSSYNSPLHF.